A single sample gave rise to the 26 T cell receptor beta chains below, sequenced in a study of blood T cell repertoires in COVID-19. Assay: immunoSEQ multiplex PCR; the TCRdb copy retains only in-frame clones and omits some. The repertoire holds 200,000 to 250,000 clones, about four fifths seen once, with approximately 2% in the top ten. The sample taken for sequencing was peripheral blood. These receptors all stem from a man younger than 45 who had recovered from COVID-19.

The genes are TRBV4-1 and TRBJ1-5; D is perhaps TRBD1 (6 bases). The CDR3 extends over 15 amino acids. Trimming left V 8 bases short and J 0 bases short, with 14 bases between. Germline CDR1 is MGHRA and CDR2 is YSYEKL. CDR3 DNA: TGCGCCAGCCTCGGGGACATTTTTAGCAATCAGCCCCAGCATTTT. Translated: CASLGDIFSNQPQHF.

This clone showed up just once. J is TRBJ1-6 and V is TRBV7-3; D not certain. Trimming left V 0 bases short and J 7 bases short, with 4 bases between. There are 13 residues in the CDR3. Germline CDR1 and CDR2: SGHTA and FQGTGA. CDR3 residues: CASSLTLNSPLHF. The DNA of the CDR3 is TGTGCCAGCAGCTTAACCTTAAATTCACCCCTCCACTTT.

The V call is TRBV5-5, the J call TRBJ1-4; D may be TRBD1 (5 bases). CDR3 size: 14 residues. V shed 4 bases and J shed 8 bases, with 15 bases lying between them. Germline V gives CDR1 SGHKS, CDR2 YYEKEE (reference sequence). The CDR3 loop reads CASSPGPMEEKLFF. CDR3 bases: TGTGCCAGCAGCCCAGGGCCAATGGAGGAAAAACTGTTTTTT.

The CDR3 DNA reads TGTGCCAGCAGCTTAGGGCCGGGACAGTGGTTCGGCAATGAGCAGTTCTTC. Residues: CASSLGPGQWFGNEQFF. The chain has TRBV11-2 and TRBJ2-1, with 7 bases matching TRBD1. J gave up 6 bases and V 1 base, and 12 bases lay outside the gene matches. Germline V gene lookup returns CDR1 SGHAT and CDR2 FQNNGV. This CDR3 spans 17 amino acids.

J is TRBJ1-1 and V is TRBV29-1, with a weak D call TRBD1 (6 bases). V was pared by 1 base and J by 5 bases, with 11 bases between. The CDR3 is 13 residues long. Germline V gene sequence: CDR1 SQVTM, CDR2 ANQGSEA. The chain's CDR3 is CSVEGTADTEAFF. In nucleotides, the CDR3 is TGCAGCGTTGAAGGGACAGCTGATACTGAAGCTTTCTTT.

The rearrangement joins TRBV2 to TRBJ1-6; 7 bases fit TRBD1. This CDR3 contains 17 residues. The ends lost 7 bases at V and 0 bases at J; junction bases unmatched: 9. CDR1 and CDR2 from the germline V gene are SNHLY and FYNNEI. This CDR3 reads CASMRDRASSYNSPLHF. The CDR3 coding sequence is TGTGCCAGCATGAGAGACAGGGCGAGCTCCTATAATTCACCCCTCCACTTT.

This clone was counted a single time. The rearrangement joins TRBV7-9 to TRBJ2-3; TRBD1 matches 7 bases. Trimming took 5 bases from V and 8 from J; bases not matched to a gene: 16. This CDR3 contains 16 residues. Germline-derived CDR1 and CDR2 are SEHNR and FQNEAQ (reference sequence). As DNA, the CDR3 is TGTGCCAGCAGCCACAGGGGACGTCCCGCCGGGCCTACGCAGTATTTT. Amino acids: CASSHRGRPAGPTQYF. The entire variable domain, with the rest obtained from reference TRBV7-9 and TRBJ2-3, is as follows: DTGVSQNPRHKITKRGQNVTFRCDPISEHNRLYWYRQTLGQGPEFLTYFQNEAQLEKSRLLSDRFSAERPKGSFSTLEIQRTEQGDSAMYLCASSHRGRPAGPTQYFGPGTRLTVL.

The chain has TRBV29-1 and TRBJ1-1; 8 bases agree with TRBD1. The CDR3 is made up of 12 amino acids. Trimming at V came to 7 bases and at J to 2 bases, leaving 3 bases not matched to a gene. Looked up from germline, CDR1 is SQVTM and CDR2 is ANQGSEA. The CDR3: CSGDRGNTEAFF. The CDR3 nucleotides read TGCAGCGGCGACAGGGGAAACACTGAAGCTTTCTTT.

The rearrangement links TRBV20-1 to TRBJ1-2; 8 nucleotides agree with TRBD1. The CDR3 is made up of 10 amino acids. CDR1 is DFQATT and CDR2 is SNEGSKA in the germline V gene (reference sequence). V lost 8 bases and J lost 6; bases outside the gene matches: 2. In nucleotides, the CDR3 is TGCAGTCCAGGGGGCGATGGCTACACCTTC. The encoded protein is CSPGGDGYTF.

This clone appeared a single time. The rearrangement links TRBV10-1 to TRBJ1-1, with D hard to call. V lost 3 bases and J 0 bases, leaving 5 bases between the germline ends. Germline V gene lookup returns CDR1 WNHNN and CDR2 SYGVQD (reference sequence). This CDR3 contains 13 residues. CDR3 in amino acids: CASSDSLNTEAFF. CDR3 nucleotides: TGCGCCAGCAGTGACAGTCTGAACACTGAAGCTTTCTTT.

This chain's CDR3 is CASSLSDRGYTEAFF. DNA for the CDR3: TGCGCCAGCAGCTTGTCTGACAGGGGGTACACTGAAGCTTTCTTT. This chain joins TRBV5-1 and TRBJ1-1; the match to TRBD1 covers 9 bases. J was trimmed by 3 bases and V by 1 base; bases with no gene match: 4. The germline gives CDR1 SGHRS, CDR2 YFSETQ. CDR3 length: 15 residues.

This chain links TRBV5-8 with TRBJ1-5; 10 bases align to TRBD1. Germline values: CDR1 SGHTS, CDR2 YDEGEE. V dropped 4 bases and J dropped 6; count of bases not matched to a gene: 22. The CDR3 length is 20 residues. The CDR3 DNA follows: TGTGCCAGCAGCCCCGGTACCGGGACAGGGGCCATTCTCCCTCCTCAGCCCCAGCATTTT. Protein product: CASSPGTGTGAILPPQPQHF. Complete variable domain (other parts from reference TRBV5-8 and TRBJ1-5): EAGVTQSPTHLIKTRGQQATLRCSPISGHTSVYWYQQALGLGLQFLLWYDEGEERNRGNFPPRFSGRQFPNYSSELNVNALELEDSALYLCASSPGTGTGAILPPQPQHFGDGTRLSIL.

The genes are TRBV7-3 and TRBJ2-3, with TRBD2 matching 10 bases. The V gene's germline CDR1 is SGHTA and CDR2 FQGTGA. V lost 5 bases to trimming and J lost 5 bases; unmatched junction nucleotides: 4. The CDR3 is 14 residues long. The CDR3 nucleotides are TGTGCCAGCAGCCCCGGACTAGCGGTAGATACGCAGTATTTT. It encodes CASSPGLAVDTQYF.

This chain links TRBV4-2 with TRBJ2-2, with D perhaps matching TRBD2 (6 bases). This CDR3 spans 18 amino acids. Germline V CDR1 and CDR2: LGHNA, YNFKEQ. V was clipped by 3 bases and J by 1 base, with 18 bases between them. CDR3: CASSQEGLGGENTGELFF. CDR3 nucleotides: TGTGCCAGCAGCCAGGAGGGGCTAGGCGGGGAGAACACCGGGGAGCTGTTTTTT.

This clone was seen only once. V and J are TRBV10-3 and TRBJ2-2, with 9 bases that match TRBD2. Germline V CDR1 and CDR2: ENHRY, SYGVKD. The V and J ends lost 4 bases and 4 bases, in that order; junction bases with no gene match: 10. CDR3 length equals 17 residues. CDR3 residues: CAISALRGGLSTGELFF. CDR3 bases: TGTGCCATCAGTGCCCTGCGGGGGGGCTTGAGCACCGGGGAGCTGTTTTTT.

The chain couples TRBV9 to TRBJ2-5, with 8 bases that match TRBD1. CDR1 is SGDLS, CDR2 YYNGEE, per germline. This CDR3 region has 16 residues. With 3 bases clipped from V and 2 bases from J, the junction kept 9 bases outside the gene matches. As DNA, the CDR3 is TGTGCCAGCAGCGCCTACTTGACAGGGGTACAAGAGACCCAGTACTTC. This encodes CASSAYLTGVQETQYF.

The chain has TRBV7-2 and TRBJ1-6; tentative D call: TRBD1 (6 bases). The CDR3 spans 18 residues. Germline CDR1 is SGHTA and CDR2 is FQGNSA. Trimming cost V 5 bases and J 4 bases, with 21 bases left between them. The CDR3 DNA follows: TGTGCCAGCAGCCGGAGGGGGGGGCAGGGGCTTTATAATTCACCCCTCCACTTT. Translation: CASSRRGGQGLYNSPLHF.

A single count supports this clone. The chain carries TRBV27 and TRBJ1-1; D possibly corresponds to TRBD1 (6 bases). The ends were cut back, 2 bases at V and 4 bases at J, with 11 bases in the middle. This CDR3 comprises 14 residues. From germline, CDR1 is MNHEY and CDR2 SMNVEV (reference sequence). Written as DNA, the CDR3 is TGTGCCAGCAGTTTAAACAGGGTAGGCACTGAAGCTTTCTTT. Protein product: CASSLNRVGTEAFF.

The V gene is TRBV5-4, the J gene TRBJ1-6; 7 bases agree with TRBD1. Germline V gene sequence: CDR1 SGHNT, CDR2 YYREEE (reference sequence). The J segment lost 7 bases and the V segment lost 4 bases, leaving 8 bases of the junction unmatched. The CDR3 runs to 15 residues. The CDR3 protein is CASSTSGTANSPLHF. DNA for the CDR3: TGTGCCAGCAGCACCTCCGGGACAGCCAATTCACCCCTCCACTTT.

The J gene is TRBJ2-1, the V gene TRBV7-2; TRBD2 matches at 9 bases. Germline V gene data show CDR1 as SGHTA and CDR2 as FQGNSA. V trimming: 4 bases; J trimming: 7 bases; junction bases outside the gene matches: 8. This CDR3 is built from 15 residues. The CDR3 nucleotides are TGTGCCAGCAGCTCCGCGGGGGGGCTCCAGAATGAGCAGTTCTTC. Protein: CASSSAGGLQNEQFF. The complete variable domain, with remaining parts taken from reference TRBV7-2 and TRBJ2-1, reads GAGVSQSPSNKVTEKGKDVELRCDPISGHTALYWYRQSLGQGLEFLIYFQGNSAPDKSGLPSDRFSAERTGGSVSTLTIQRTQQEDSAVYLCASSSAGGLQNEQFFGPGTRLTVL.

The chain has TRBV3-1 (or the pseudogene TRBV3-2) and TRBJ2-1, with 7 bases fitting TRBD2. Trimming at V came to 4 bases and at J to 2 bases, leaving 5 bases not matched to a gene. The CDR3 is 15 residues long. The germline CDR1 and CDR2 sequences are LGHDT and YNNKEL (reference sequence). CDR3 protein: CASSPRGVAYNEQFF. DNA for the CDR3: TGTGCCAGCAGCCCCCGGGGGGTTGCCTACAATGAGCAGTTCTTC.

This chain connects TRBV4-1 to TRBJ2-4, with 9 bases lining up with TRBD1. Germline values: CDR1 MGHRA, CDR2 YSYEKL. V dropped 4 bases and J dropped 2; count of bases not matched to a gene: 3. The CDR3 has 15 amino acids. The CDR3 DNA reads TGCGCCAGCAGCCCGGGACAGGGTACCAAAAACATTCAGTACTTC. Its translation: CASSPGQGTKNIQYF.

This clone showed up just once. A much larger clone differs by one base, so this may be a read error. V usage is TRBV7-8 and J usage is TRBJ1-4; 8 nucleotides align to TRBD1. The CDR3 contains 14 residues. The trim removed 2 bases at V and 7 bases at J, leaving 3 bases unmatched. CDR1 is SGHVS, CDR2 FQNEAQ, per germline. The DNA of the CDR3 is TGTGCCAGCAGCTTACAGGGGGCGGGTGAAAAACTGTTTTTT. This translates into CASSLQGAGEKLFF.

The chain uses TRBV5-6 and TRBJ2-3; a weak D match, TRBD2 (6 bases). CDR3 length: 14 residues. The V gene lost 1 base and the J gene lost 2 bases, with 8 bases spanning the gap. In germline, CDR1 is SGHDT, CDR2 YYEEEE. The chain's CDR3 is CASSLTRDTDTQYF. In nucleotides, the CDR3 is TGTGCCAGCAGCTTGACGCGGGACACAGATACGCAGTATTTT. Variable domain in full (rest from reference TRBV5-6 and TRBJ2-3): DAGVTQSPTHLIKTRGQQVTLRCSPKSGHDTVSWYQQALGQGPQFIFQYYEEEERQRGNFPDRFSGHQFPNYSSELNVNALLLGDSALYLCASSLTRDTDTQYFGPGTRLTVL.

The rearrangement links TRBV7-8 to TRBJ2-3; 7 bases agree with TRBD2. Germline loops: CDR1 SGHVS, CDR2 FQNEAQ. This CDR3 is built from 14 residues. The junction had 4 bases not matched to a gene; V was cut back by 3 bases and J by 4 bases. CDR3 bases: TGTGCCAGCAGCTTTGGGAGGGTGGCAGATACGCAGTATTTT. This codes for CASSFGRVADTQYF.

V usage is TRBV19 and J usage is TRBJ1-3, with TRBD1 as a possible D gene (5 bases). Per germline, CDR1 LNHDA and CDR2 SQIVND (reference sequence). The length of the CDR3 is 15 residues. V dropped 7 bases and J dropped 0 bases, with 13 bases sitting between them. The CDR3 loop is CASNGIGHSGNTIYF. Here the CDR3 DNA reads TGTGCCAGTAACGGTATCGGACACTCTGGAAACACCATATATTTT.